The text below deals with one T cell receptor beta chain. No antigen is known for it. This specimen comes from a study of T cells in Graves' hyperthyroidism and ophthalmopathy. Patients were excluded because of uncontrolled infection, other autoimmune disease, pregnancy or lactation. RNA transcripts provided the source from which TCR beta CDR3 regions were amplified. When the TCR CDR3 underwent first-round RT-PCR, the HTBI primer set was used. Each CDR3 protein gets one entry after TCRdb re-called the multiplex PCR reads with MiXCR. This sample yields fewer than 650,000 distinct CDR3 sequences, of which 46% are seen a single time; roughly 45% belongs to the top ten. Study-wide results and limits: Among clonotypes expanded in thyroid above 0.001, most were also found in blood.

Germline CDR1 SEHNR, CDR2 FQNEAQ (reference sequence). CDR3 size: 16 residues. V dropped 5 bases and J dropped 2; count of bases not matched to a gene: 7. The sample taken for sequencing was peripheral blood or thyroid tissue (not recorded which). V and J are TRBV7-9 and TRBJ1-5; 9 bases are a match to TRBD1. The TCR was taken from an adult woman with Graves' disease, either hyperthyroidism or ophthalmopathy (not recorded which). The CDR3 reads CASSQDRGRGNQPQHF. DNA for the CDR3: TGTGCCAGCAGCCAGGACAGGGGCAGGGGCAATCAGCCCCAGCATTTT.